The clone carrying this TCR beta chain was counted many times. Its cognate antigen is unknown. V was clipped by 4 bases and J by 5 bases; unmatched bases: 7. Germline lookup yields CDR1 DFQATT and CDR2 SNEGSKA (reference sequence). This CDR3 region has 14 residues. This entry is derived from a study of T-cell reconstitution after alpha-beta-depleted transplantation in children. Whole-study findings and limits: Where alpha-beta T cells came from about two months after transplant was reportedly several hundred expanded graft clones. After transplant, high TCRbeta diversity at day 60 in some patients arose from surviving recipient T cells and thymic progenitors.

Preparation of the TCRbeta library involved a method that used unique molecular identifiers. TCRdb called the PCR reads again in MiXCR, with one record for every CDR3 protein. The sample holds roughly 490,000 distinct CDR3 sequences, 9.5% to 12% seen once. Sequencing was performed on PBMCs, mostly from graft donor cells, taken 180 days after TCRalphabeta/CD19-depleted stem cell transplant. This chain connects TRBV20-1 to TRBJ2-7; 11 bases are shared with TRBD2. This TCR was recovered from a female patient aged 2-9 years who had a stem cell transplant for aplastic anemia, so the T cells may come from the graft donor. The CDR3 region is CSANRLAGMHEQYF. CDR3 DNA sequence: TGCAGTGCTAACCGACTAGCGGGAATGCACGAGCAGTACTTC.